The T cell receptor (beta chain) under discussion was sequenced for a study of chemoradiotherapy in HPV16-positive cancers (dated by TCRdb to between 2021 and 2024). With regard to the full study: Candidate HPV-specific T-cell clones and common TCR motifs were defined through functional T-cell assays on cells from two HPV16-positive patients. The study asked whether T-cell immunity against the HPV oncoproteins E6 and E7 changes during chemoradiotherapy and whether it affects survival. The candidate HPV-specific TCRs and motifs were subsequently tracked in TCR repertoires obtained from fewer than 95 patients with HPV-related cancers.

Repertoires were sampled multiple times during chemoradiotherapy, which allowed clonal expansion in the tumor microenvironment to be followed. What the authors observed across the whole study: Among HPV16-positive patients, expansion of HPV-responsive T cells during chemoradiotherapy was associated with better recurrence-free survival. Expansion of candidate HPV-specific clones and E7-related TCR motifs was observed in the tumor microenvironment during treatment, whereas no such expansion was observed for non-HPV-specific T cells. The functional definition of HPV-specific T cells came from only a couple of HPV16-positive patients, and the survival association was reported for HPV16-positive patients.

Taken from cysteine to phenylalanine, the CDR3 has 16 residues. The DNA shown is the 48-base CDR3, in frame from base 1. According to the germline V gene, CDR1 reads LGHNT and CDR2 reads FRNRAP. V sheds 0 bases and J sheds 6 bases, leaving 15 bases between their ends. Libraries came from the immunoSEQ multiplex PCR assay. TCRdb provides this immuneACCESS table in a form limited to in-frame rearrangements. Some clones are lacking; in checked studies, under half of them reflect an unresolved V gene, and why the rest are absent is not known. Across this sample there are about 7,000 clones, with 82% seen only once. Clones ranked in the top ten supply around 6.5% of the sample. In regard to this clone: Its antigen is unknown. No base quality information exists; no much larger clone differs at one position.

The receptor's source is a human donor with HPV-associated anogenital cancer. The rearranged chain carries TRBV12-5 and TRBJ1-5, with TRBD1 perhaps the D gene, on 5 matching bases. The sequencing used tumor tissue, collected from a patient who underwent chemoradiotherapy. The CDR3 protein is CASGLVLGGLGQPQHF. The sequenced DNA is TGTGCTAGTGGTTTGGTACTGGGGGGTCTGGGTCAGCCCCAGCATTTT. Reference TRBV12-5 and TRBJ1-5 proteins supply the regions before and after the CDR3; the full variable domain is: DARVTQTPRHKVTEMGQEVTMRCQPILGHNTVFWYRQTMMQGLELLAYFRNRAPLDDSGMPKDRFSAEMPDATLATLKIQPSEPRDSAVYFCASGLVLGGLGQPQHFGDGTRLSIL.